This T cell receptor (beta chain) originates from a study of blood T cell repertoires in COVID-19. Turning to the study itself: Sources were T cells, B-cell-depleted T cells, or PBMCs; the material itself was cDNA or gDNA.

Adults between roughly 18 and 100 years of age took part from approximately 24 US areas. Exposed participants came across a COVID-19 case within 2 weeks before study entry. In the study's own analysis: Nucleated cell counts were estimated from reference gene primer amplification. The data were produced by immunoSEQ multiplex PCR, yet TCRdb's version contains in-frame clones alone and is incomplete. Clone size and V and J calls were adopted from that table, with D and trimming inferred from the DNA. The table includes 250,000 to 300,000 clones, around 83% detected once. Germline CDR1 and CDR2: SGDLS and YYNGEE. CDR3 length: 14 residues. Trimming cost V 2 bases and J 3 bases, with 11 bases left between them. For this clone: The same CDR3 is also encoded by other DNA sequences in this sample.

The sequenced sample consisted of PBMCs or T cells enriched from blood (not recorded which). V gene TRBV9 combines with J gene TRBJ1-1; weak D call: TRBD1 (5 bases). The source of this sequence is a woman in her fifties or sixties who had been exposed to COVID-19. CDR3 nucleotides: TGTGCCAGCAGCGTGAGGGGCGGGGACACTGAAGCTTTCTTT. Translation gives CASSVRGGDTEAFF.